A single sample is the source of the 19 T cell receptor beta chains below, sequenced in a study of chronic HIV infection and antiretroviral therapy. TCRdb reanalysed the 5' RACE reads using MiXCR and keeps one entry per CDR3 protein. The profile shows about 48,000 distinct CDR3 sequences, about 18% of them singletons. The sample taken for sequencing was peripheral blood. These receptors were obtained from an adult who had HIV and had not received antiretroviral therapy, or was an uninfected healthy control (not recorded which).

The rearrangement uses TRBV29-1 and TRBJ2-1; 10 bases are a match to TRBD2. Trimming removed 5 bases from V and 7 bases from J; junction bases left unmatched: 8. The V gene's germline CDR1 is SQVTM and CDR2 ANQGSEA. The CDR3 length is 14 residues. The CDR3 reads CSVSSALAGNEQFF. The DNA of the CDR3 is TGCAGCGTTAGTTCAGCACTAGCGGGAAATGAGCAGTTCTTC.

On this clonotype itself: The junction and the germline gene differ at one end; a read error may be behind it. The CDR3 is CATSRGLSGVIF. The CDR3 nucleotides read TGTGCCACCAGCAGAGGTCTAAGCGGGGTGATCTTC. The V gene is TRBV15, the J gene TRBJ2-1, with 7 bases aligning to TRBD2. The CDR3 loop spans 12 amino acids. Germline V gives CDR1 LNHNV, CDR2 YYDKDF (reference sequence).

The J gene is TRBJ2-3, the V gene TRBV29-1; 7 bases map to TRBD2. Germline-derived CDR1 and CDR2 are SQVTM and ANQGSEA. V was pared by 5 bases and J by 0 bases, with 8 bases of the junction left unmatched. The CDR3 runs to 15 residues. CDR3 sequence: CSVLRGGTSTDTQYF. The CDR3 bases are TGCAGCGTTCTGAGGGGAGGGACTAGCACAGATACGCAGTATTTT.

This clonotype has just a few counts. The chain employs TRBV28 and TRBJ2-1, with 11 bases lining up with TRBD2. There are 15 residues in the CDR3. The V gene end was trimmed by 4 bases and the J gene end by 5 bases; junction bases not matched to a gene: 4. Looked up from germline, CDR1 is MDHEN and CDR2 is SYDVKM. The CDR3 region has the DNA TGTGCCAGCAGTTCGACTAGCGGGAACCACAATGAGCAGTTCTTC. Amino acid sequence: CASSSTSGNHNEQFF.

The chain recombines TRBV25-1 with TRBJ1-2; D possibly corresponds to TRBD1 (5 bases). CDR3 length: 16 amino acids. Trimming stripped 7 bases from V and 6 bases from J, with 24 bases between. In germline, CDR1 is MGHDK, CDR2 SYGVNS. CDR3 bases: TGTGCCAGCATCGTTAAACAGGTGGCATTAACTAATGGCTACACCTTC. Translated: CASIVKQVALTNGYTF.

The chain recombines TRBV9 with TRBJ2-3; the match to TRBD2 covers 8 bases. This CDR3 region has 16 residues. V trimming: 0 bases; J trimming: 3 bases; junction bases outside the gene matches: 6. Germline V gives CDR1 SGDLS, CDR2 YYNGEE. The CDR3, as DNA: TGTGCCAGCAGCGTAGAGGTAGCGGGATGGACAGATACGCAGTATTTT. It yields the protein CASSVEVAGWTDTQYF.

This clonotype appeared a few times. The gene calls are TRBV6-6 and TRBJ2-1, with D possibly TRBD1 on 6 matching bases. The V and J ends lost 7 bases and 6 bases respectively, with 22 bases between them. This CDR3 has 16 amino acids. Germline CDR1 MNHNY, CDR2 SVGAGI (reference sequence). CDR3 protein: CASIGRRGNVGNEQFF. CDR3 bases: TGTGCCAGCATTGGCCGAAGGGGGAACGTGGGCAATGAGCAGTTCTTC.

This clonotype was detected only a few times. DNA of the CDR3: TGCAGTGCTGCTAGGGGGTCTGAAGCTTTCTTT. Residues: CSAARGSEAFF. V is TRBV20-1 and J is TRBJ1-1; possibly TRBD1 for D (6 bases). Trimming removed 5 bases at V and 6 bases at J, with 10 bases between. The germline gives CDR1 DFQATT, CDR2 SNEGSKA (reference sequence). This CDR3 has 11 residues.

The V call is TRBV28, the J call TRBJ1-2; D perhaps matches TRBD1 (6 bases). This CDR3 has 16 amino acids. Trimming shortened V by 2 bases and J by 3 bases, and 16 bases separated the two germline ends. CDR1 MDHEN and CDR2 SYDVKM come from the germline V gene. The CDR3 spells CASSLLTGATDYGYTF. In DNA, the CDR3 is TGTGCCAGCAGTTTACTGACAGGAGCCACCGACTATGGCTACACCTTC.

The chain has TRBV28 and TRBJ1-1, with 7 bases matching TRBD1. Per germline, CDR1 MDHEN and CDR2 SYDVKM. The CDR3 extends over 14 amino acids. V shed 6 bases and J 2 bases; nucleotides not matched to a gene: 6. This chain's CDR3 is CASSQGTVNTEAFF. CDR3 DNA: TGTGCCAGCAGCCAAGGGACAGTCAACACTGAAGCTTTCTTT. The full variable domain, in which reference TRBV28 and TRBJ1-1 provide the parts outside the CDR3, is DVKVTQSSRYLVKRTGEKVFLECVQDMDHENMFWYRQDPGLGLRLIYFSYDVKMKEKGDIPEGYSVSREKKERFSLILESASTNQTSMYLCASSQGTVNTEAFFGQGTRLTVV.

This sequence joins TRBV23-1 and TRBJ2-4; 11 nucleotides align to TRBD2. TRBV23-1 is classed as an ORF, of uncertain function. V dropped 4 bases and J dropped 2; count of bases not matched to a gene: 10. The CDR3 is 18 amino acids. CDR3 in DNA: TGCGCCAGCAGTCTCCCCGGGACTAGCGGATTCCCCAAAAACATTCAGTACTTC. Amino acid sequence: CASSLPGTSGFPKNIQYF.

This clonotype appeared a few times. This rearrangement joins TRBV9 to TRBJ2-1, with 12 bases lining up with TRBD2. Germline V gives CDR1 SGDLS, CDR2 YYNGEE. The CDR3 spans 17 residues. Trimming took 2 bases from V and 7 from J; bases not matched to a gene: 10. The CDR3 DNA sequence: TGTGCCAGCAGCGTTGAGCTCGGACTAGCGGGATGGAATGAGCAGTTCTTC. Its translation: CASSVELGLAGWNEQFF.

The chain joins TRBV20-1 to TRBJ2-7, with 8 bases matching TRBD2. The CDR3 runs to 14 residues. Germline loops: CDR1 DFQATT, CDR2 SNEGSKA (reference sequence). V dropped 3 bases and J dropped 3; count of bases not matched to a gene: 7. Here the CDR3 reads CSASSGRAGYEQYF. The CDR3 nucleotides are TGCAGTGCTAGTTCCGGGAGGGCCGGCTACGAGCAGTACTTC.

This chain connects TRBV18 to TRBJ2-5; D is uncertain. The ends were cut back, 1 base at V and 3 bases at J, with 0 bases in the middle. Germline V gene sequence: CDR1 KGHSH, CDR2 LQKENI. The CDR3 covers 11 residues. The CDR3 DNA reads as TGTGCCAGCTCACCACAAGAGACCCAGTACTTC. Translation: CASSPQETQYF.

This clonotype has more than one count but fewer than ten. The chain links TRBV7-9 to TRBJ1-1; D is ambiguous. V shed 5 bases and J shed 0 bases, with 10 bases lying between them. The CDR3 spans 14 residues. Germline CDR1 SEHNR, CDR2 FQNEAQ (reference sequence). CDR3 residues: CASSPGPVNTEAFF. CDR3 in DNA: TGTGCCAGCAGCCCCGGCCCGGTGAACACTGAAGCTTTCTTT.

Concerning this clonotype: Germline is not matched at one junction end, which may reflect a read error. The chain links TRBV20-1 to TRBJ1-6, with D hard to call. Germline V gene lookup returns CDR1 DFQATT and CDR2 SNEGSKA (reference sequence). The CDR3 is made up of 8 amino acids. The DNA of the CDR3 is TGCAGTGCTTCACCCCTCTACTTT. It encodes CSASPLYF.

The chain recombines TRBV11-2 with TRBJ2-1; TRBD2 matches 8 bases. The CDR3 sequence is 15 residues long. With 1 base clipped from V and 9 bases from J, the junction kept 8 bases outside the gene matches. CDR1 is SGHAT, CDR2 FQNNGV, per germline. The CDR3 region is CASSLVGTRIVEQFF. The CDR3 DNA reads as TGTGCCAGCAGCTTAGTCGGGACTAGGATCGTTGAGCAGTTCTTC. The full variable domain, with the rest looked up from reference TRBV11-2 and TRBJ2-1, is EAGVAQSPRYKIIEKRQSVAFWCNPISGHATLYWYQQILGQGPKLLIQFQNNGVVDDSQLPKDRFSAERLKGVDSTLKIQPAKLEDSAVYLCASSLVGTRIVEQFFGPGTRLTVL.

A few counts support this clonotype. The V and J genes are TRBV29-1 and TRBJ2-3; the D gene could be TRBD1 or TRBD2 (5 bases each). CDR3 length: 15 amino acids. V was shortened by 4 bases and J by 3 bases, with 17 bases between the two germline ends. Germline V gives CDR1 SQVTM, CDR2 ANQGSEA. CDR3 in amino acids: CSVVWGRGSTDTQYF. The CDR3 region has the DNA TGCAGCGTTGTATGGGGGAGAGGTAGTACAGATACGCAGTATTTT.

This clonotype was observed a few times. The chain combines TRBV5-1 with TRBJ2-7; 8 positions match TRBD1. Germline CDR1 is SGHRS and CDR2 is YFSETQ. The CDR3 is 15 amino acids. V dropped 0 bases and J dropped 5; count of bases not matched to a gene: 7. CDR3 amino acids: CASSLGAGTGDEQYF. The CDR3 DNA reads as TGCGCCAGCAGCTTGGGGGCCGGGACAGGCGACGAGCAGTACTTC.